Each of the 8 T cell receptor beta chains below was sequenced from the same sample in a study of naive and memory T cell subsets. Study observations and caveats: Naive repertoires, especially CD8, held a few larger clonotypes, possibly memory cells re-expressing CD45RA.

Two oligonucleotides, mixed equimolar, formed the beta constant-region primer covering TRBC1 and TRBC2. The ligated cDNA underwent four PCR rounds using SP2 and nested alpha and beta constant-region primers. TCRdb ran MiXCR on the UMI-ligation and nested PCR reads and lists one entry per CDR3 protein. The table includes around 160,000 distinct CDR3 sequences, 20% to 25% detected once. These TCRs are of unknown antigen specificity. The sample comprised naive CD4+ T cells from blood. Receptors were obtained from a human donor in good health.

This clonotype was seen only a few times. V is TRBV18 and J is TRBJ2-7, with 8 bases fitting TRBD1. Germline loops: CDR1 KGHSH, CDR2 LQKENI. The length of the CDR3 is 14 residues. The V gene end was trimmed by 1 base and the J gene end by 6 bases; junction bases not matched to a gene: 5. CDR3 coding DNA: TGTGCCAGCTCACCACTTCCCGGACAGGGCGAGCAGTACTTC. Protein sequence: CASSPLPGQGEQYF. Based on the CDR3 plus reference TRBV18 and TRBJ2-7, the full variable domain is NAGVMQNPRHLVRRRGQEARLRCSPMKGHSHVYWYRQLPEEGLKFMVYLQKENIIDESGMPKERFSAEFPKEGPSILRIQQVVRGDSAAYFCASSPLPGQGEQYFGPGTRLTVT.

This clonotype has just a few counts. The chain has TRBV5-4 and TRBJ2-7; the D is unclear. V lost 0 bases to trimming and J lost 4 bases, with 17 bases between them. The CDR3 is made up of 16 amino acids. Germline CDR1 reads SGHNT; CDR2 reads YYREEE (reference sequence). CDR3 in amino acids: CASSLGGGRTSYEQYF. CDR3 coding DNA: TGTGCCAGCAGCTTGGGGGGTGGCAGGACCTCTTACGAGCAGTACTTC.

This clonotype was seen at least ten times. The genes are TRBV20-1 and TRBJ2-5, with 10 bases aligning to TRBD2. The CDR3 contains 15 residues. V gave up 6 bases and J gave up 7 bases; unmatched junction bases: 14. The germline V gene has CDR1 DFQATT and CDR2 SNEGSKA (reference sequence). This chain's CDR3 is CSAASGRAQAWTQYF. The CDR3 DNA is TGCAGTGCCGCAAGCGGGAGGGCCCAAGCTTGGACCCAGTACTTC.

V gene TRBV15 combines with J gene TRBJ1-1; a weak D match, TRBD1 (5 bases). Germline loops: CDR1 LNHNV, CDR2 YYDKDF (reference sequence). V was pared by 0 bases and J by 7 bases, with 12 bases between. The CDR3 has 14 residues. DNA for the CDR3: TGTGCCACCAGCAGAGATATAGGGGTTCGTGAAGCTTTCTTT. It codes for CATSRDIGVREAFF.

The V gene is TRBV12-3 or TRBV12-4, the J gene TRBJ2-3; the D call may be TRBD1 or TRBD2 (5 bases each). The V end lost 2 bases, the J end lost 4 bases, and 10 bases lay between the germline ends. The CDR3 sequence is 14 residues long. The CDR3 spells CASSLRGGSDTQYF. In DNA form, the CDR3 reads TGTGCCAGCAGTTTACGGGGCGGTTCAGATACGCAGTATTTT.

The sample holds many counts of this clonotype. The J gene is TRBJ2-1, the V gene TRBV7-9; D might be TRBD2 (5 bases). V was clipped by 5 bases and J by 12 bases, with 14 bases between them. Germline values: CDR1 SEHNR, CDR2 FQNEAQ (reference sequence). The CDR3 spans 12 residues. CDR3 bases: TGTGCCAGCAGCCTCATAGCGATGGGGCAGTTCTTC. Residues: CASSLIAMGQFF.

This clonotype showed up just a few times. The chain couples TRBV29-1 to TRBJ2-5; D may match TRBD1 or TRBD2 (5 bases each). V shed 6 bases and J shed 3 bases, with 11 bases lying between them. Germline CDR1 is SQVTM and CDR2 is ANQGSEA. CDR3 size: 12 residues. The CDR3 DNA sequence: TGCAGCGTCCGGGACGTCGAAGAGACCCAGTACTTC. Protein product: CSVRDVEETQYF.

V is TRBV5-4 and J is TRBJ1-1; tentative D call: TRBD1 (5 bases). In germline, CDR1 is SGHNT, CDR2 YYREEE (reference sequence). V was trimmed by 0 bases and J by 1 base, leaving 13 bases between them. The CDR3 is made up of 16 amino acids. The CDR3 loop reads CASSLGGPTGNTEAFF. DNA of the CDR3: TGTGCCAGCAGCTTGGGAGGCCCAACAGGGAACACTGAAGCTTTCTTT. The full variable domain, in which reference TRBV5-4 and TRBJ1-1 provide the parts outside the CDR3, is ETGVTQSPTHLIKTRGQQVTLRCSSQSGHNTVSWYQQALGQGPQFIFQYYREEENGRGNFPPRFSGLQFPNYSSELNVNALELDDSALYLCASSLGGPTGNTEAFFGQGTRLTVV.